Given below is one T cell receptor (beta chain) in context. Its specificity is unknown. This specimen comes from a study of beta chain features in type 1 diabetes. Study results and caveats: Shortening of TCRB CDR3s, moderate but significant, appeared in all four CD4+ subsets of Type 1 diabetes patients.

The study reverse transcribed the entire isolated RNA, so it sequenced expressed TCRB transcripts. Sequenced by immunoSEQ multiplex PCR; TCRdb stores in-frame clones only, minus some. Of approximately 170,000 clones listed, approximately 62% are singletons. Trimming cost V 6 bases and J 5 bases; bases outside gene matches: 13. This CDR3 comprises 16 residues. The germline gives CDR1 LGHNA, CDR2 YSLEER. Sequencing used naive CD4+ T cells from blood. This receptor was taken from a young man with type 1 diabetes. This rearrangement joins TRBV4-3 to TRBJ1-2, with 9 bases lining up with TRBD1. The CDR3 region is CASRKKTGQGPYGYTF. Here the CDR3 DNA reads TGCGCCAGCAGAAAAAAAACGGGACAGGGCCCTTATGGCTACACCTTC.